This passage covers 23 T cell receptor beta chains from one sample sequenced in a study of T cells after yellow fever vaccination. TCRdb analysed the 5' RACE reads with MiXCR anew, one entry per CDR3 protein. The table records 250,000 to 350,000 distinct CDR3 sequences, over 3.5% of them present only once. The starting material was PBMCs, obtained 15 days after the yellow fever booster vaccination. The receptors come from a man aged 18 to 29 who received the YFV17D yellow fever vaccine.

The chain uses TRBV12-3 or TRBV12-4 and TRBJ2-3; the match to TRBD1 covers 9 bases. CDR3 length: 15 residues. The junction had 4 bases not matched to a gene; V was cut back by 6 bases and J by 0 bases. The DNA for the CDR3 is TGTGCCAGCAGCCCTGGGACAGGGAGCACAGATACGCAGTATTTT. Its translation: CASSPGTGSTDTQYF.

This clonotype showed up many times. The chain uses TRBV7-9 and TRBJ2-1; D remains unclear. Trimming pared 0 bases from V and 4 bases from J, leaving 10 bases between. CDR1 SEHNR and CDR2 FQNEAQ come from the germline V gene (reference sequence). The CDR3 sequence is 15 residues long. CDR3 in amino acids: CASSLAQGQYNEQFF. The CDR3 DNA reads TGTGCCAGCAGCTTAGCGCAAGGGCAATACAATGAGCAGTTCTTC.

The rearrangement joins TRBV10-2 to TRBJ2-3; 13 nucleotides agree with TRBD2. The CDR3 spans 16 residues. Germline V gives CDR1 WSHSY, CDR2 SAAADI. The J segment lost 11 bases and the V segment lost 2 bases, leaving 10 bases of the junction unmatched. For the CDR3, the DNA is TGCGCCAGCAGTGAGCTGACTAGCGGGGGGCGTGGGCAGCAGTATTTT. It codes for CASSELTSGGRGQQYF.

V usage is TRBV12-3 or TRBV12-4 and J usage is TRBJ1-2, with D tentatively TRBD1 (6 bases). This CDR3 has 14 residues. Trimming left V 6 bases short and J 3 bases short, with 14 bases between. The CDR3 reads CASRLSGGHYGYTF. The CDR3 DNA sequence: TGTGCCAGCAGGTTGTCTGGGGGCCACTATGGCTACACCTTC.

This chain joins TRBV6-5 and TRBJ1-1; D ambiguous. Trimming shortened V by 4 bases and J by 3 bases, and 9 bases separated the two germline ends. Germline V gene data show CDR1 as MNHEY and CDR2 as SVGAGI. This CDR3 comprises 13 residues. CDR3 residues: CASSSRTYTEAFF. CDR3 nucleotides: TGTGCCAGCAGTTCGCGGACTTACACTGAAGCTTTCTTT.

In this sample, this clonotype turned up many times. The chain employs TRBV5-1 and TRBJ2-1, with 7 nucleotides matching TRBD2. J lost 8 bases, V lost 1 base, and 6 bases had no gene match. The length of the CDR3 is 14 residues. Germline assignment: CDR1 SGHRS and CDR2 YFSETQ. In nucleotides, the CDR3 is TGCGCCAGCAGCTTGAGACTAGCTGGATATGAGCAGTTCTTC. Translated, it gives CASSLRLAGYEQFF.

This clonotype was observed a few times. This sequence joins TRBV12-3 or TRBV12-4 and TRBJ1-1; the D gene is possibly TRBD1 (5 bases). Trimming removed 6 bases at V and 4 bases at J, with 12 bases between. The CDR3 has 13 amino acids. CDR3 nucleotide sequence: TGTGCCAGCAGCCTGACAGTGGGCACTGAAGCTTTCTTT. It specifies CASSLTVGTEAFF.

This clonotype was counted many times. The chain carries TRBV7-9 and TRBJ2-1; TRBD2 agrees at 11 bases. Germline lookup yields CDR1 SEHNR and CDR2 FQNEAQ (reference sequence). The CDR3 runs 16 residues. J was trimmed by 5 bases and V by 5 bases; bases with no gene match: 8. The CDR3 region is CASSVPSGGRHNEQFF. The CDR3 DNA reads as TGTGCCAGCAGCGTACCTAGCGGGGGGCGACACAATGAGCAGTTCTTC.

J is TRBJ1-1 and V is TRBV18; D is perhaps TRBD1 (6 bases). V was clipped by 0 bases and J by 4 bases, with 15 bases between them. Germline V gene sequence: CDR1 KGHSH, CDR2 LQKENI. This CDR3 is built from 16 residues. This chain's CDR3 is CASSPPQRGEATEAFF. The CDR3 coding sequence is TGTGCCAGCTCACCACCGCAGAGGGGGGAGGCCACTGAAGCTTTCTTT.

This clonotype appeared many times. The V and J genes are TRBV29-1 and TRBJ1-1; tentative D call: TRBD1 (5 bases). CDR3 length equals 13 residues. Germline CDR1 SQVTM, CDR2 ANQGSEA. V was cut by 7 bases and J by 0 bases, with 12 bases left in between. The CDR3 is CSGGTDMNTEAFF. CDR3 DNA sequence: TGCAGCGGGGGGACGGACATGAACACTGAAGCTTTCTTT.

At least ten counts were recorded for this clonotype. This chain links TRBV6-2 or TRBV6-3 with TRBJ2-1; 9 bases are shared with TRBD1. V dropped 4 bases and J dropped 4; count of bases not matched to a gene: 8. The CDR3 consists of 16 residues. Germline assignment: CDR1 MNHEY and CDR2 SVGEGT. The DNA of the CDR3 is TGTGCCAGCAGTTTAGCGACAGGGGGTCAATACAATGAGCAGTTCTTC. Residues: CASSLATGGQYNEQFF.

Many counts were recorded for this clonotype. V is TRBV6-2 or TRBV6-3 and J is TRBJ2-7, with D uncertain. The CDR3 loop spans 16 amino acids. Germline V gene lookup returns CDR1 MNHEY and CDR2 SVGEGT. V was shortened by 0 bases and J by 4 bases, with 16 bases between the two germline ends. The chain's CDR3 is CASSYSIQRQSYEQYV. For the CDR3, the DNA is TGTGCCAGCAGTTACTCGATACAGAGACAATCGTACGAGCAGTACGTC.

This clonotype has only a few counts. This chain links TRBV5-1 with TRBJ2-3; D gene uncertain. The CDR3 is made up of 14 amino acids. V was shortened by 1 base and J by 4 bases, with 10 bases between the two germline ends. Germline V gene lookup returns CDR1 SGHRS and CDR2 YFSETQ. In nucleotides, the CDR3 is TGCGCCAGCAGCTTGTCAGGTAGTGCAGATACGCAGTATTTT. This sequence encodes CASSLSGSADTQYF.

This clonotype was observed many times. This chain connects TRBV5-5 to TRBJ2-7, with TRBD1 matching over 9 bases. Trimming cost V 7 bases and J 4 bases; bases outside gene matches: 12. CDR1 SGHKS and CDR2 YYEKEE come from the germline V gene (reference sequence). The CDR3 contains 15 residues. CDR3 loop: CASSPRRDREYEQYV. CDR3 in DNA: TGTGCCAGCTCACCCCGTCGGGACAGGGAATACGAGCAGTACGTC.

This clonotype occurred many times. The rearrangement links TRBV5-8 to TRBJ2-5; 10 bases match TRBD1. Germline loops: CDR1 SGHTS, CDR2 YDEGEE. The CDR3 has 15 residues. The ends lost 4 bases at V and 5 bases at J; junction bases unmatched: 8. CDR3 in DNA: TGTGCCAGCAGCCAGGGACAGGGGCGTTGGGAGACCCAGTACTTC. It codes for CASSQGQGRWETQYF.

At least ten counts were recorded for this clonotype. V usage is TRBV12-3 or TRBV12-4 and J usage is TRBJ1-6; the D is unclear. Trimming removed 5 bases at V and 11 bases at J, with 13 bases between. The CDR3 is 13 residues long. The CDR3 sequence: CASSPLGSTPLHF. The CDR3, as DNA: TGTGCCAGCAGTCCCCTAGGGAGTACACCCCTCCACTTT.

This clonotype was seen many times. This chain connects TRBV5-1 to TRBJ2-2; D may be TRBD2 (5 bases). V was pared by 7 bases and J by 5 bases, with 12 bases between. Germline V gene sequence: CDR1 SGHRS, CDR2 YFSETQ. The CDR3 has 13 residues. CDR3 loop: CASGKRETGELFF. The CDR3 DNA is TGCGCCAGCGGAAAACGGGAAACCGGGGAGCTGTTTTTT.

This clonotype was detected only a few times. The genes are TRBV2 and TRBJ2-3; D is tentatively TRBD1 or TRBD2 (5 bases each). Germline assignment: CDR1 SNHLY and CDR2 FYNNEI. CDR3 length equals 17 residues. V lost 6 bases, J lost 2 bases, and 21 bases lay in between. Here the CDR3 DNA reads TGTGCCAGCAGGGGCCTCGGGACCGACCTTCTCACAGATACGCAGTATTTT. It yields the protein CASRGLGTDLLTDTQYF.

This clonotype turned up a few times. This chain connects TRBV20-1 to TRBJ2-7; tentatively, D is TRBD1 or TRBD2 (7 bases each). The CDR3 extends over 13 amino acids. Germline V lookup: CDR1 DFQATT, CDR2 SNEGSKA (reference sequence). V lost 2 bases and J 5 bases, leaving 13 bases between the germline ends. In DNA form, the CDR3 reads TGCAGTGCTAGATTGACAGGGACTAACGAGCAGTACTTC. This translates into CSARLTGTNEQYF.

This clonotype was seen many times. The CDR3 sequence: CASLWNRGYTGELFF. For the CDR3, the DNA is TGTGCCAGCCTCTGGAACAGGGGATACACCGGGGAGCTGTTTTTT. The rearrangement links TRBV7-9 to TRBJ2-2; 7 nucleotides line up with TRBD1. Germline trimming cut 8 bases from V and 3 bases from J; bases unmatched to any gene: 9. Germline CDR1 is SEHNR and CDR2 is FQNEAQ (reference sequence). This CDR3 contains 15 residues.

This clonotype came up many times. The V call is TRBV7-3, the J call TRBJ2-7; D gene uncertain. CDR1 and CDR2 (germline): SGHTA, FQGTGA. Trimming took 1 base from V and 5 from J, leaving 15 bases between them. The CDR3 length is 15 residues. The DNA of the CDR3 is TGTGCCAGCAGCTTAAGCGGAGTGGAATCGGACGAGCAGTACTTC. Its translation: CASSLSGVESDEQYF.

In its sample, this clonotype was seen many times. The chain couples TRBV5-1 to TRBJ2-3; 7 bases align to TRBD1. V gave up 0 bases and J gave up 3 bases; unmatched junction bases: 4. CDR3 length: 15 amino acids. Germline V gene sequence: CDR1 SGHRS, CDR2 YFSETQ. The DNA of the CDR3 is TGCGCCAGCAGCTTGGGACAGGGTGAGACAGATACGCAGTATTTT. Translation gives CASSLGQGETDTQYF. The full variable domain, with the rest looked up from reference TRBV5-1 and TRBJ2-3, is KAGVTQTPRYLIKTRGQQVTLSCSPISGHRSVSWYQQTPGQGLQFLFEYFSETQRNKGNFPGRFSGRQFSNSRSEMNVSTLELGDSALYLCASSLGQGETDTQYFGPGTRLTVL.

This clonotype was detected only a few times. V usage is TRBV21-1 and J usage is TRBJ1-4; the table assigns TRBD1, which was not confirmed against the DNA. TRBV21-1 represents a pseudogene. The CDR3 totals 16 residues. Here the CDR3 DNA reads TGTGCCAGCAGCAAAGATAGGGGCCGGGCGGATGAAAAACTGTTTTTT. It specifies CASSKDRGRADEKLFF.